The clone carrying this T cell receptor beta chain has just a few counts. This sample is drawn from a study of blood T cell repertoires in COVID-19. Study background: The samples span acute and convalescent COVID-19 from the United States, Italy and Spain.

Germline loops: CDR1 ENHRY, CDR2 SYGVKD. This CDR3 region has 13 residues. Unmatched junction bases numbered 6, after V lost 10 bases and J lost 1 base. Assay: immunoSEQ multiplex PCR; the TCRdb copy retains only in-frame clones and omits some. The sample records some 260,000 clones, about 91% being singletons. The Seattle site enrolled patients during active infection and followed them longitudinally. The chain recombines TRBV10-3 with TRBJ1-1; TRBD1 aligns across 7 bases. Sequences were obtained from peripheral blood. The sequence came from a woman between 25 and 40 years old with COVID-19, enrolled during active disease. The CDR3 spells CATLDRENTEAFF. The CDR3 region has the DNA TGTGCCACCCTCGACAGGGAGAACACTGAAGCTTTCTTT.